The rows below give T cell receptor beta chains drawn from one sample of a study of blood T cell repertoires in COVID-19. Clones were sequenced by immunoSEQ multiplex PCR, and TCRdb holds only the in-frame ones, with some missing. The repertoire includes roughly 250,000 clones, just under 85% of them detected once, and around 2% sits in the top ten. Sequenced: peripheral blood. Every receptor here comes from a woman aged 80 or over with acute or convalescent COVID-19. Each CDR3 is given with its conserved first and last residue. Fields, in order: CDR3 DNA, CDR3 protein, clone size, D gene, V gene, J gene. D genes are given only for firm matches. Rows may omit the clone size; those that give it use once, few, many or a size class.

DNA: TGTGCCAGCAGTTCCATCCCCGGGACAGTTAATCAGCCCCAGCATTTT
CDR3: CASSSIPGTVNQPQHF
size: NA
D: TRBD1
V: TRBV28
J: TRBJ1-5

DNA: TGTGCCAGCAGTGGTGGGAGGGGTGAAAAACTGTTTTTT
CDR3: CASSGGRGEKLFF
size: NA
D: NA
V: TRBV2
J: TRBJ1-4

DNA: TGTGCCAGCAGCCGGGACAGGGACACTGAAGCTTTCTTT
CDR3: CASSRDRDTEAFF
size: NA
D: TRBD1
V: TRBV11-2
J: TRBJ1-1

DNA: TGTGCCAGCTCACCACACCATTCGGCAGATACGCAGTATTTT
CDR3: CASSPHHSADTQYF
size: NA
D: NA
V: TRBV18
J: TRBJ2-3

DNA: TGTGCCACCAGTGCCCTAATGACTAGCGGGAGAGACAATGAGCAGTTCTTC
CDR3: CATSALMTSGRDNEQFF
size: NA
D: TRBD2
V: TRBV24-1
J: TRBJ2-1

DNA: TGTGCCTGGAGTTTGGGGCGGGGGAGCTCCTACAATGAGCAGTTCTTC
CDR3: CAWSLGRGSSYNEQFF
size: NA
D: TRBD2
V: TRBV30
J: TRBJ2-1

DNA: TGCGCCAGCAGCGAAACAGGGGCCCGCGGAAACACCATATATTTT
CDR3: CASSETGARGNTIYF
size: few
D: TRBD1
V: TRBV5-1
J: TRBJ1-3

DNA: TGTGCCAGCAGCTTATCCCTTTTCGCTATGGATGGCTACACCTTC
CDR3: CASSLSLFAMDGYTF
size: NA
D: NA
V: TRBV7-6
J: TRBJ1-2

DNA: TGTGCCAGCAGCATGGGCTACAGGGACGAGACCCAGTACTTC
CDR3: CASSMGYRDETQYF
size: NA
D: NA
V: TRBV6-5
J: TRBJ2-5

DNA: TGTGCCAGCAGCTTACTTGGGACAGGGAACAATGAGCAGTTCTTC
CDR3: CASSLLGTGNNEQFF
size: NA
D: TRBD1
V: TRBV7-3
J: TRBJ2-1

DNA: TGTGCCACCCACCCGGTAAGGAACACTGAAGCTTTCTTT
CDR3: CATHPVRNTEAFF
size: NA
D: NA
V: TRBV6-5
J: TRBJ1-1

DNA: TGTGCCAGCAGTGCCCCGGGACTAGCGGGCTTAAGCTCCTACAATGAGCAGTTCTTC
CDR3: CASSAPGLAGLSSYNEQFF
size: NA
D: TRBD2
V: TRBV6-4
J: TRBJ2-1

DNA: TGTGCCAGCTCACCAGGGTGGGAGCGGGGTGACAATGAGCAGTTCTTC
CDR3: CASSPGWERGDNEQFF
size: few
D: TRBD2
V: TRBV18
J: TRBJ2-1

DNA: TGTGCCAGCAGTTTACTAGTCGGGGTGGGATTGGGGCAGTTCTTC
CDR3: CASSLLVGVGLGQFF
size: NA
D: NA
V: TRBV28
J: TRBJ2-1

DNA: TGTGCCAGCAGACACACAGGGATCGGGGAAGAGACCCAGTACTTC
CDR3: CASRHTGIGEETQYF
size: NA
D: NA
V: TRBV6-5
J: TRBJ2-5

DNA: TGTGCCAGCAGCCTGAGGACAGTTAGGGGGAACACTGAAGCTTTCTTT
CDR3: CASSLRTVRGNTEAFF
size: NA
D: NA
V: TRBV5-6
J: TRBJ1-1

DNA: TGTGCCAGCAGCCCTACTCAACAGGGGGCGCGTTCTGGCTACACCTTC
CDR3: CASSPTQQGARSGYTF
size: once
D: TRBD1
V: TRBV7-8
J: TRBJ1-2

DNA: TGTGCCAGCAGCCCGGGAGAGACCCAGTACTTC
CDR3: CASSPGETQYF
size: NA
D: NA
V: TRBV12-3/TRBV12-4
J: TRBJ2-5

DNA: TGTGCCAGCAGCCCCGACAGGGGATTCCTCTACGAGCAGTACTTC
CDR3: CASSPDRGFLYEQYF
size: NA
D: TRBD1
V: TRBV7-2
J: TRBJ2-7

DNA: TGTGCCAGTCTCCGACAGGGAGTAACTAACTATGGCTACACCTTC
CDR3: CASLRQGVTNYGYTF
size: few
D: TRBD1
V: TRBV19
J: TRBJ1-2

DNA: TGCGCCAGCAGCCACAGGGGGCCGCTCGGGGAGACCCAGTACTTC
CDR3: CASSHRGPLGETQYF
size: NA
D: TRBD1
V: TRBV5-1
J: TRBJ2-5

DNA: TGTGCCAGCAGCTTAGTACTAGGCGGAAATGAGCAGTTCTTC
CDR3: CASSLVLGGNEQFF
size: many
D: NA
V: TRBV7-6
J: TRBJ2-1

DNA: TGTGCCAGCAGCGGAGGTGCAGGTTCCACAGATACGCAGTATTTT
CDR3: CASSGGAGSTDTQYF
size: NA
D: NA
V: TRBV7-9
J: TRBJ2-3

DNA: TGTGCCAGCAGCTTAGTAGGGACACCGTATTTCCCCCTCCACTTT
CDR3: CASSLVGTPYFPLHF
size: NA
D: NA
V: TRBV7-2
J: TRBJ1-6

DNA: TGTGCCAGCAGCACCTACTCTAGCGGGAGTAGTTCTGAGCAGTTCTTC
CDR3: CASSTYSSGSSSEQFF
size: NA
D: TRBD2
V: TRBV7-8
J: TRBJ2-1

DNA: TGTGCCAGCAGACCCCGGGGAATGGGAGACACCGGGGAGCTGTTTTTT
CDR3: CASRPRGMGDTGELFF
size: NA
D: NA
V: TRBV9
J: TRBJ2-2

DNA: TGTGCCAGCAGCTTCGCCGGGACTACGCGGGATGAGCAGTTCTTC
CDR3: CASSFAGTTRDEQFF
size: once
D: TRBD2
V: TRBV6-2/TRBV6-3
J: TRBJ2-1

DNA: TGCAGCGTTGTAGTTACAGGGGGAAACAAAGCTTTCTTT
CDR3: CSVVVTGGNKAFF
size: NA
D: TRBD1
V: TRBV29-1
J: TRBJ1-1

DNA: TGCGCCAGCAGCGCCGGGACAGGGTACTACGAGCAGTACTTC
CDR3: CASSAGTGYYEQYF
size: NA
D: TRBD1
V: TRBV5-1
J: TRBJ2-7

DNA: TGTGCCAGCAGGTACAGGGGGGCTCAGTACTTC
CDR3: CASRYRGAQYF
size: many
D: TRBD1
V: TRBV2
J: TRBJ2-4

DNA: TGTGCCAGCAGGTTCCAACGACAGGGCCCCAATGGCTACACCTTC
CDR3: CASRFQRQGPNGYTF
size: NA
D: TRBD1
V: TRBV6-5
J: TRBJ1-2

DNA: TGTGCCAGCAGTTATCGACAGGGACGGCTGAGCTCCTATAATTCACCCCTCCACTTT
CDR3: CASSYRQGRLSSYNSPLHF
size: NA
D: TRBD1
V: TRBV6-2/TRBV6-3
J: TRBJ1-6

DNA: TGTGCCAGCAGCACCACAGGAACCATGAGAACTAATGAAAAACTGTTTTTT
CDR3: CASSTTGTMRTNEKLFF
size: NA
D: NA
V: TRBV6-4
J: TRBJ1-4

DNA: TGTGCCAGCAGCTTGGGGGGCTCTGGAAACACCATATATTTT
CDR3: CASSLGGSGNTIYF
size: few
D: NA
V: TRBV11-2
J: TRBJ1-3

DNA: TGTGCCAGCAGCCGGGGACAGGAGAATTCACCCCTCCACTTT
CDR3: CASSRGQENSPLHF
size: NA
D: TRBD1
V: TRBV7-2
J: TRBJ1-6

DNA: TGTGCCAGTAGTATAGCTTCGGGGGGCTGGAGCACTGAAGCTTTCTTT
CDR3: CASSIASGGWSTEAFF
size: NA
D: NA
V: TRBV19
J: TRBJ1-1

DNA: TGTGCCAGCAGTTCTACTTCCGGGACAGCCGGGACTAGCGGGAGGTTGGAGCAGTTCTTC
CDR3: CASSSTSGTAGTSGRLEQFF
size: NA
D: TRBD2
V: TRBV27
J: TRBJ2-1

DNA: TGCGCCAGCAGCCCCCGACAGGGGACTAGCGGAGGTTCCTACAATGAGCAGTTCTTC
CDR3: CASSPRQGTSGGSYNEQFF
size: NA
D: TRBD2
V: TRBV4-1
J: TRBJ2-1

DNA: TGTGCCAGCAGTTCCAACTTCAGGGGAAATAACTATGGCTACACCTTC
CDR3: CASSSNFRGNNYGYTF
size: NA
D: NA
V: TRBV6-5
J: TRBJ1-2

DNA: TGTGCCAGCAGTGACAGGGCCTACGAGCAGTACTTC
CDR3: CASSDRAYEQYF
size: NA
D: NA
V: TRBV25-1
J: TRBJ2-7

DNA: TGTGCCAGCAGTTACTCGGGGACAGATCCGTACGAGCAGTACTTC
CDR3: CASSYSGTDPYEQYF
size: NA
D: TRBD1
V: TRBV6-2/TRBV6-3
J: TRBJ2-7

DNA: TGTGCCAGCAGCCCTAGTGCAGGGTTTGAGCAGTTCTTC
CDR3: CASSPSAGFEQFF
size: NA
D: NA
V: TRBV7-2
J: TRBJ2-1

DNA: TGTGCCAGCAGTTATATTAGCCCCGACCGTAAGAATGAGCAGTTCTTC
CDR3: CASSYISPDRKNEQFF
size: once
D: NA
V: TRBV6-6
J: TRBJ2-1

DNA: TGTGCCAGCAGTTTACAGGGGGCAAGGGGGGAGCAGTTCTTC
CDR3: CASSLQGARGEQFF
size: NA
D: TRBD1
V: TRBV6-2/TRBV6-3
J: TRBJ2-1

DNA: TGTGCCAGCTCACCAAGCGGGGACACTGAAGCTTTCTTT
CDR3: CASSPSGDTEAFF
size: NA
D: NA
V: TRBV18
J: TRBJ1-1

DNA: TGTGCCAGCAGCTTATTTGGGCTAGCGGGGGGGAGCACAGATACGCAGTATTTT
CDR3: CASSLFGLAGGSTDTQYF
size: NA
D: TRBD2
V: TRBV7-2
J: TRBJ2-3

DNA: TGTGCCAGCAGTTACTCTGGGGCGAATGAAAAACTGTTTTTT
CDR3: CASSYSGANEKLFF
size: NA
D: NA
V: TRBV6-2/TRBV6-3
J: TRBJ1-4

DNA: TGTGCCACCAGCAGAGCTCGGCAGGGGGTTTACGAGCAGTACTTC
CDR3: CATSRARQGVYEQYF
size: NA
D: TRBD1
V: TRBV15
J: TRBJ2-7

DNA: TGCGCCAGCACCAACCTTGTGGGGAGTGGCTACACCTTC
CDR3: CASTNLVGSGYTF
size: NA
D: NA
V: TRBV5-1
J: TRBJ1-2

DNA: TGTGCCAGCAGTGACTCGCGAGGGAGGAGGTACGAGCAGTACTTC
CDR3: CASSDSRGRRYEQYF
size: NA
D: NA
V: TRBV6-4
J: TRBJ2-7

DNA: TGCGCCAGCAGCACCGGACAGTCTACGAACACTGAAGCTTTCTTT
CDR3: CASSTGQSTNTEAFF
size: NA
D: NA
V: TRBV5-1
J: TRBJ1-1

DNA: TGTGCCAGCTCCCCCAACCGGCCCGGGACAGGGAGCTACACCTTC
CDR3: CASSPNRPGTGSYTF
size: NA
D: TRBD1
V: TRBV18
J: TRBJ1-2